One and the same sample provided the 20 T cell receptor beta chains below, sequenced in a study of shared clonotypes between healthy human individuals. TCRdb keeps only in-frame clones here, not all; method: immunoSEQ multiplex PCR. The sample consists of 2 million to 2.5 million clones, around 93% of them appearing once. Sequenced material: naive CD4+ T cells from PBMCs. Noted subset: CD45RA+ positively selected. All receptors come from a young man in good health. Some clones in this sample may be carry-over from other donors' samples.

V gene TRBV6-5 combines with J gene TRBJ2-1; 9 bases match TRBD2. Losses at the gene ends were 9 bases for V and 8 bases for J; bases not matched to a gene: 14. The CDR3 loop spans 15 amino acids. Germline V CDR1 and CDR2: MNHEY, SVGAGI. This CDR3 reads CASKKWREGRDEQFF. The CDR3 nucleotides are TGTGCCAGTAAGAAGTGGCGGGAGGGCCGGGATGAGCAGTTCTTC.

The chain has TRBV5-4 and TRBJ1-2; D is possibly TRBD1 (6 bases). Germline CDR1 and CDR2: SGHNT and YYREEE (reference sequence). The CDR3 length is 15 residues. V shed 4 bases and J shed 3 bases, with 16 bases lying between them. CDR3 bases: TGTGCCAGCAGCAACAAGGACAGCCTATACTATGGCTACACCTTC. Translation: CASSNKDSLYYGYTF.

J is TRBJ1-2 and V is TRBV7-8, with 7 bases fitting TRBD1. Germline values: CDR1 SGHVS, CDR2 FQNEAQ. V gave up 7 bases and J gave up 2 bases; unmatched junction bases: 10. The CDR3 runs 15 residues. This chain's CDR3 is CASTPLGTVNYGYTF. The CDR3 bases are TGTGCCAGCACCCCCCTCGGGACAGTAAACTATGGCTACACCTTC.

On this clone itself: Distinct nucleotide sequences in the sample also encode this CDR3. This rearrangement joins TRBV11-3 to TRBJ1-1, with 7 bases identical to TRBD1. This CDR3 is 13 amino acids long. Germline V gives CDR1 SGHNT, CDR2 YENEEA. V trimming: 1 base; J trimming: 5 bases; junction bases outside the gene matches: 1. The CDR3: CASSLGRGTEAFF. The CDR3 DNA reads as TGTGCCAGCAGCTTAGGCAGGGGGACTGAAGCTTTCTTT.

CDR3 sequence (DNA): TGCGCCAGCAGCCGTAATTGGGAGAGCAATCAGCCCCAGCATTTT. Translation: CASSRNWESNQPQHF. The chain links TRBV4-3 to TRBJ1-5; D remains unclear. Germline V gene data show CDR1 as LGHNA and CDR2 as YSLEER. V lost 4 bases to trimming and J lost 1 base, with 11 bases between them. This CDR3 has 15 residues.

The chain is built from TRBV6-7 and TRBJ1-2; D perhaps matches TRBD1 (6 bases). TRBV6-7 is marked as an open reading frame, function uncertain. This CDR3 is built from 13 residues. V was clipped by 0 bases and J by 6 bases, with 8 bases between them. CDR3 residues: CASSYSDSHGYTF. As DNA, the CDR3 is TGTGCCAGCAGTTACTCGGACAGTCATGGCTACACCTTC.

The gene calls are TRBV5-1 and TRBJ2-2; possible D gene TRBD2, 6 bases. Trimming removed 6 bases at V and 5 bases at J, with 17 bases between. Germline assignment: CDR1 SGHRS and CDR2 YFSETQ. CDR3 length equals 15 residues. CDR3 sequence (DNA): TGCGCCAGCACCCAACGCGGGGTCCGGACCGGGGAGCTGTTTTTT. This codes for CASTQRGVRTGELFF. Variable domain in full (rest from reference TRBV5-1 and TRBJ2-2): KAGVTQTPRYLIKTRGQQVTLSCSPISGHRSVSWYQQTPGQGLQFLFEYFSETQRNKGNFPGRFSGRQFSNSRSEMNVSTLELGDSALYLCASTQRGVRTGELFFGEGSRLTVL.

This chain uses TRBV28 with TRBJ2-7; D uncertain. CDR1 MDHEN and CDR2 SYDVKM come from the germline V gene. This CDR3 contains 13 residues. Trimming removed 5 bases at V and 1 base at J, with 9 bases between. The chain's CDR3 is CASSPWRSYEQYF. CDR3 sequence (DNA): TGTGCCAGCAGTCCCTGGCGATCCTACGAGCAGTACTTC.

The genes are TRBV9 and TRBJ2-3; D possibly uses TRBD1 or TRBD2 (7 bases each). Trimming stripped 3 bases from V and 1 base from J, with 21 bases between. Looked up from germline, CDR1 is SGDLS and CDR2 is YYNGEE. This CDR3 is built from 18 residues. CDR3 nucleotide sequence: TGTGCCAGCAGCGGGGCACCGGGACAGCGGGAAGGCACAGATACGCAGTATTTT. Amino acids: CASSGAPGQREGTDTQYF.

Notes on this clone: The same CDR3 is also encoded by other DNA sequences in this sample. This chain uses TRBV28 with TRBJ1-2, with D uncertain. Germline CDR1 and CDR2: MDHEN and SYDVKM. The CDR3 totals 12 residues. V lost 3 bases and J lost 4, with 6 bases in between. CDR3 residues: CASSFRSYGYTF. The CDR3 nucleotides are TGTGCCAGCAGTTTTCGGTCCTATGGCTACACCTTC.

The V call is TRBV27, the J call TRBJ1-6; D remains ambiguous. Germline V lookup: CDR1 MNHEY, CDR2 SMNVEV (reference sequence). V was cut by 1 base and J by 8 bases, with 21 bases left in between. There are 18 residues in the CDR3. CDR3 protein: CASSLYGSRGKGYSPLHF. CDR3 in DNA: TGTGCCAGCAGTTTATACGGGTCTAGAGGGAAGGGTTATTCACCCCTCCACTTT.

About this clone itself: The same CDR3 arises from other DNA sequences in this sample as well. This chain joins TRBV6-5 and TRBJ2-5; TRBD2 might be the D (6 bases). The germline V and J ends were trimmed by 1 base and 1 base, with 7 bases remaining between them. This CDR3 comprises 14 residues. Germline V CDR1 and CDR2: MNHEY, SVGAGI. The CDR3 DNA reads TGTGCCAGCAGTTACTGGAGGGGCCAAGAGACCCAGTACTTC. It is translated as CASSYWRGQETQYF.

The genes are TRBV4-2 and TRBJ2-7, with D unresolved. Trimming took off 1 base at V and 0 bases at J, with 10 bases between the two ends. Germline V gives CDR1 LGHNA, CDR2 YNFKEQ. The CDR3 consists of 15 residues. CDR3 in amino acids: CASSQVWSVSYEQYF. The CDR3 nucleotides read TGTGCCAGCAGCCAAGTTTGGAGCGTCTCCTACGAGCAGTACTTC.

J is TRBJ1-5 and V is TRBV14; 7 nucleotides align to TRBD1. The germline V gene has CDR1 SGHDN and CDR2 FVKESK. After removal of 4 bases from V and 8 bases from J, the junction contained 8 bases not matched to a gene. The CDR3 consists of 14 residues. The CDR3 coding sequence is TGTGCCAGCAGCCGCCGACAGGGCAAGAAGCCCCAGCATTTT. Amino acid sequence: CASSRRQGKKPQHF. Filled out from reference TRBV14 and TRBJ1-5, the complete variable domain reads EAGVTQFPSHSVIEKGQTVTLRCDPISGHDNLYWYRRVMGKEIKFLLHFVKESKQDESGMPNNRFLAERTGGTYSTLKVQPAELEDSGVYFCASSRRQGKKPQHFGDGTRLSIL.

J is TRBJ2-1 and V is TRBV7-2, with 7 nucleotides matching TRBD2. The CDR3 covers 16 residues. The germline V gene has CDR1 SGHTA and CDR2 FQGNSA. V trimming: 3 bases; J trimming: 15 bases; junction bases outside the gene matches: 20. CDR3 sequence: CASSFTPGTDFREGFF. The CDR3 nucleotides read TGTGCCAGCAGCTTCACCCCCGGGACTGACTTTAGGGAGGGGTTCTTC.

This chain links TRBV11-2 with TRBJ1-3, with 9 bases fitting TRBD1. CDR3 length equals 16 residues. Germline values: CDR1 SGHAT, CDR2 FQNNGV. The ends lost 4 bases at V and 2 bases at J; junction bases unmatched: 6. In nucleotides, the CDR3 is TGTGCCAGCAGCTCCCCCGGACAGGGGCCTGGAAACACCATATATTTT. Translated, it gives CASSSPGQGPGNTIYF.

This chain joins TRBV29-1 and TRBJ1-4; 7 bases match TRBD1. Germline CDR1 and CDR2: SQVTM and ANQGSEA. CDR3 length equals 14 residues. The junction had 5 bases not matched to a gene; V was cut back by 4 bases and J by 3 bases. CDR3 region: CSVGGDRANEKLFF. The CDR3 DNA follows: TGCAGCGTTGGGGGGGACAGAGCTAATGAAAAACTGTTTTTT. The full variable domain, with the rest looked up from reference TRBV29-1 and TRBJ1-4, is SAVISQKPSRDICQRGTSLTIQCQVDSQVTMMFWYRQQPGQSLTLIATANQGSEATYESGFVIDKFPISRPNLTFSTLTVSNMSPEDSSIYLCSVGGDRANEKLFFGSGTQLSVL.

In its sample, this clone was seen a few times. Other DNA variants within this sample encode the same CDR3. J is TRBJ2-7 and V is TRBV5-1, with TRBD2 identical over 8 bases. This CDR3 spans 14 amino acids. With 1 base clipped from V and 1 base from J, the junction kept 1 base outside the gene matches. Germline loops: CDR1 SGHRS, CDR2 YFSETQ. The CDR3 sequence is CASSLTSGSYEQYF. The CDR3 DNA is TGCGCCAGCAGCTTGACTAGCGGTTCCTACGAGCAGTACTTC.

As regards this clone: Other DNA sequences within the sample encode an identical CDR3. V is TRBV5-1 and J is TRBJ2-6; D remains ambiguous. The CDR3 is 15 residues long. Trimming shortened V by 0 bases and J by 2 bases, and 6 bases separated the two germline ends. Germline CDR1 is SGHRS and CDR2 is YFSETQ. In DNA, the CDR3 is TGCGCCAGCAGCTTGGGTGGGGCTGGGGCCAACGTCCTGACTTTC. This codes for CASSLGGAGANVLTF.

This clone is a singleton in its sample. This chain uses TRBV4-1 with TRBJ2-7, with 9 positions matching TRBD2. The CDR3 extends over 16 amino acids. V lost 1 base to trimming and J lost 2 bases; unmatched junction nucleotides: 6. The germline V gene has CDR1 MGHRA and CDR2 YSYEKL. CDR3 DNA sequence: TGCGCCAGCAGCCAAGTACGTGCGGGGGGGGCCTACGAGCAGTACTTC. Amino acid sequence: CASSQVRAGGAYEQYF.